This is a list of T cell receptor beta chains from one sample in a study of breast tumors, draining lymph nodes, adjacent tissues. MiXCR, run by TCRdb on the multiplex PCR reads, gives a single entry per CDR3 protein. The table lists 150,000 to 200,000 distinct CDR3 sequences, around a third of them singletons, with 3% to 4% in the top ten. The sample consisted of axillary lymph node tissue. Receptors originate from a female donor with breast cancer. Some clones in this sample may be carry-over from other donors' samples. Both conserved end residues are part of each CDR3. Fields, in order: J gene, D gene, clone size, V gene, CDR3 protein, CDR3 DNA. A D gene is named only where the DNA matches it firmly. Only some rows state a clone size, as once, few, many or a class for expanded clones.

>TRBJ2-3|NA|many|TRBV7-2
CASSFHWGPSLTDTQYF
TGTGCCAGCAGCTTCCATTGGGGGCCCTCGCTCACAGATACGCAGTATTTT
>TRBJ1-1|NA|once|TRBV11-2
CAGTRGAKAEAFF
TGTGCCGGCACCCGGGGGGCAAAGGCTGAAGCTTTCTTT
>TRBJ1-1|NA|few|TRBV3-1
CASSQERRTEGTEAFF
TGTGCCAGCAGCCAAGAAAGAAGGACTGAGGGCACTGAAGCTTTCTTT
>TRBJ2-3|TRBD1|many|TRBV12-3/TRBV12-4
CASSSTVWTGKYPDTQYF
TGTGCCAGCAGTTCGACGGTCTGGACAGGGAAATACCCAGATACGCAGTATTTT
>TRBJ1-2|NA|NA|TRBV7-9
CASSLGVSGNTF
TGTGCCAGCAGCTTAGGGGTCTCTGGAAACACCTTC
>TRBJ2-5|NA|NA|TRBV2
CAMGNRTALGF
TGTGCCATGGGGAACAGGACTGCCTTAGGCTTC
>TRBJ2-7|TRBD1|NA|TRBV2
CACKKGETGTYEQYF
TGTGCCTGCAAAAAGGGGGAGACAGGGACCTACGAGCAGTACTTC
>TRBJ1-2|TRBD1|many|TRBV19
CASSIAGTGNGYTF
TGTGCCAGTAGTATAGCCGGGACAGGGAATGGCTACACCTTC
>TRBJ2-5|TRBD2|once|TRBV3-1
CANSPQGLAGGPGETQYF
TGCGCCAACAGCCCGCAAGGACTAGCGGGAGGGCCGGGGGAGACCCAGTACTTC
>TRBJ2-1|NA|many|TRBV30
CAWSVRRLYNEQFF
TGTGCCTGGAGTGTAAGGAGACTTTACAATGAGCAGTTCTTC
>TRBJ1-2|NA|many|TRBV18
CASSPMTGGYDYGYTF
TGTGCCAGCTCACCAATGACCGGAGGGTACGACTATGGCTACACCTTC
>TRBJ2-1|NA|many|TRBV7-3
CASSRGTRDFSYNEQFF
TGTGCCAGCAGCCGGGGTACACGGGACTTCTCCTACAATGAGCAGTTCTTC
>TRBJ2-1|TRBD2|many|TRBV5-1
CASSLARVLREGLEQFF
TGCGCCAGCAGCTTGGCCCGAGTTTTGCGGGAGGGCCTTGAGCAGTTCTTC
>TRBJ2-6|NA|NA|TRBV13
CASSLDRTIQGANVLTF
TGTGCCAGCAGCTTGGACCGGACTATACAGGGGGCCAACGTCCTGACTTTC
>TRBJ2-5|TRBD2|NA|TRBV5-1
CASSLRQWTSGVQETQYF
TGCGCCAGCAGCTTGCGACAATGGACTAGCGGGGTACAAGAGACCCAGTACTTC
>TRBJ2-5|NA|NA|TRBV27
CASSLGWHEETQYF
TGTGCCAGCAGTTTAGGCTGGCACGAGGAGACCCAGTACTTC
>TRBJ1-5|NA|many|TRBV15
CATSRDSDIQPQHF
TGTGCCACCAGCAGAGACTCCGACATTCAGCCCCAGCATTTT
>TRBJ2-7|NA|many|TRBV4-2
CASSRYNRGEQYF
TGTGCCAGCAGTCGTTATAACCGGGGGGAGCAGTACTTC
>TRBJ2-3|TRBD2|many|TRBV5-6
CASSREAGANTQYF
TGTGCCAGCAGCCGCGAAGCGGGAGCAAATACGCAGTATTTT